This T cell receptor beta chain was recovered during a study of early T cells in non-severe SARS-CoV-2 infection. This clonotype was seen ten or more times. Unique molecular identifiers were attached to individual cDNA molecules. TCRdb re-called the 5' RACE reads through MiXCR, storing one row per CDR3 protein. The table lists fewer than 65,000 distinct CDR3 sequences, about a tenth of them singletons. Germline V lookup: CDR1 SEHNR, CDR2 FQNEAQ (reference sequence). The CDR3 spans 16 residues. V shed 5 bases, J shed 2 bases, and the junction held 11 bases outside the gene matches. The sequenced sample consisted of whole blood. The V gene is TRBV7-9, the J gene TRBJ2-7; 8 bases map to TRBD1. The clonotype was recovered from an adult who was a healthcare worker with PCR-confirmed SARS-CoV-2 infection or an uninfected control (not recorded which). In nucleotides, the CDR3 is TGTGCCAGCAGCGGACAGGGTCCGGGAAGACCCTACGAGCAGTACTTC. This encodes CASSGQGPGRPYEQYF.